Below are 28 T cell receptor beta chains sequenced from a single sample in a study of T cells in Graves' hyperthyroidism and ophthalmopathy (dated by TCRdb to the late 2010s). Receptor amplification or capture employed multiplex PCR. Sequencing relied on an Illumina HiSeq 2000. TCR beta CDR3 regions were amplified from RNA transcripts. A first-round RT-PCR of the TCR CDR3 used the HTBI primer set with the Qiagen OneStep RT-PCR kit. TCRdb took the public reads, trimmed them with fastp at Q25, ran MiXCR for clone calling and kept in-frame beta chains. Every distinct CDR3 protein forms one entry, paired with its most common genes and DNA. In this sample the table shows about 570,000 distinct CDR3 sequences, roughly 46% of which occur a single time. The leading ten clones occupy under 20% of the sample. The sequenced sample was peripheral blood or thyroid tissue (not recorded which). These receptors came from an adult woman with Graves' disease, either hyperthyroidism or ophthalmopathy (not recorded which).

This clonotype was seen repeatedly, ten times or more. The rearrangement joins TRBV7-9 to TRBJ2-5, with D tentatively TRBD2 (6 bases). This CDR3 contains 17 residues. Deletions cut 4 bases from V and 5 bases from J, with 23 bases between. Germline V CDR1 and CDR2: SEHNR, FQNEAQ (reference sequence). The CDR3 nucleotides read TGTGCCAGCAGCTGGGGGTCGCTAGTGCGGGATGGCGAGACCCAGTACTTC. Amino acids: CASSWGSLVRDGETQYF.

The V call is TRBV29-1, the J call TRBJ2-3; D remains ambiguous. Looked up from germline, CDR1 is SQVTM and CDR2 is ANQGSEA. The CDR3 is made up of 12 amino acids. With 3 bases removed from V and 0 bases from J, the gap between germline ends came to 4 bases. The CDR3 sequence: CSVETSTDTQYF. The CDR3 region has the DNA TGCAGCGTTGAGACTAGCACAGATACGCAGTATTTT.

The chain combines TRBV24-1 with TRBJ2-5, with D perhaps TRBD1 (6 bases). The CDR3 covers 13 residues. Germline CDR1 is KGHDR and CDR2 is SFDVKD. V shed 9 bases and J shed 4 bases, with 14 bases lying between them. In DNA form, the CDR3 reads TGTGCCACCGGCAGCCAGGGGCCAGAGACCCAGTACTTC. It is translated as CATGSQGPETQYF.

The chain couples TRBV10-3 to TRBJ2-7; D might be TRBD2 (6 bases). With 9 bases removed from V and 7 bases from J, the gap between germline ends came to 13 bases. CDR1 ENHRY and CDR2 SYGVKD come from the germline V gene. CDR3 size: 11 residues. The CDR3 DNA sequence: TGTGCCATACAACAGGCGGGAGAGCAGTACTTC. Translating gives CAIQQAGEQYF.

This clonotype was recorded many times. J is TRBJ1-5 and V is TRBV2; 8 bases match TRBD1. Germline V gives CDR1 SNHLY, CDR2 FYNNEI. The CDR3 sequence is 13 residues long. The trim removed 6 bases at V and 9 bases at J, leaving 7 bases unmatched. In DNA form, the CDR3 reads TGTGCCAGCAGGGACAGGGCCGGGGGGCCCCAGCATTTT. Translation: CASRDRAGGPQHF.

Many counts were recorded for this clonotype. The chain employs TRBV2 and TRBJ1-4, with D uncertain. Germline values: CDR1 SNHLY, CDR2 FYNNEI. This CDR3 is built from 14 residues. V lost 7 bases to trimming and J lost 2 bases, with 11 bases between them. The CDR3 loop reads CASIEGTTNEKLFF. CDR3 DNA: TGTGCCAGCATTGAGGGAACCACTAATGAAAAACTGTTTTTT.

The chain joins TRBV2 to TRBJ2-2; TRBD1 is a possible D gene (6 bases). There are 15 residues in the CDR3. Trimming removed 6 bases at V and 2 bases at J, with 13 bases between. From germline, CDR1 is SNHLY and CDR2 FYNNEI. The DNA of the CDR3 is TGTGCCAGCAGGGACAGAGTAATTAACACCGGGGAGCTGTTTTTT. It yields the protein CASRDRVINTGELFF. The complete variable domain, with remaining parts taken from reference TRBV2 and TRBJ2-2, reads EPEVTQTPSHQVTQMGQEVILRCVPISNHLYFYWYRQILGQKVEFLVSFYNNEISEKSEIFDDQFSVERPDGSNFTLKIRSTKLEDSAMYFCASRDRVINTGELFFGEGSRLTVL.

This clonotype was counted a few times. The rearrangement joins TRBV7-9 to TRBJ2-2, with unresolved D. Between the trimmed V and J ends, which lost 1 base and 3 bases, there was a span of 15 bases. Germline V gene lookup returns CDR1 SEHNR and CDR2 FQNEAQ (reference sequence). This CDR3 has 17 amino acids. Here the CDR3 DNA reads TGTGCCAGCAGCTTAGTACCCGTCTATGGCTACACCGGGGAGCTGTTTTTT. This codes for CASSLVPVYGYTGELFF.

The V gene is TRBV5-1, the J gene TRBJ1-2; 10 positions agree with TRBD1. Germline lookup yields CDR1 SGHRS and CDR2 YFSETQ. V lost 3 bases, J lost 8 bases, and 10 bases stayed unmatched. The CDR3 has 15 residues. The CDR3, as DNA: TGCGCCAGCAGCTGGGGACAGGGGAAGGTCTGGGGCTACACCTTC. It specifies CASSWGQGKVWGYTF.

CDR3 region: CATSDTTGTGNRYGYTF. The CDR3 DNA reads TGTGCCACCAGTGATACAACCGGGACAGGGAACCGCTATGGCTACACCTTC. The V and J genes are TRBV24-1 and TRBJ1-2; TRBD1 agrees at 9 bases. The V gene end was trimmed by 3 bases and the J gene end by 4 bases; junction bases not matched to a gene: 11. This CDR3 comprises 17 residues. Germline-derived CDR1 and CDR2 are KGHDR and SFDVKD.

This clonotype came up many times. The V and J genes are TRBV10-3 and TRBJ1-1, with a weak D call TRBD1 (5 bases). This CDR3 is built from 12 residues. Trimming shortened V by 11 bases and J by 7 bases, and 17 bases separated the two germline ends. CDR1 and CDR2 (germline): ENHRY, SYGVKD. CDR3 sequence reads: CASWGGIGEAFF. CDR3 DNA: TGTGCCTCCTGGGGGGGGATTGGTGAAGCTTTCTTT.

This clonotype appeared many times. This chain connects TRBV11-2 to TRBJ1-3, with D maybe TRBD1 (5 bases). Germline V gene lookup returns CDR1 SGHAT and CDR2 FQNNGV. CDR3 length: 15 amino acids. Trimming cost V 1 base and J 0 bases, with 7 bases left between them. The CDR3 sequence is CASSLGTSSGNTIYF. For the CDR3, the DNA is TGTGCCAGCAGCTTAGGGACAAGCTCTGGAAACACCATATATTTT.

The rearrangement uses TRBV20-1 and TRBJ2-5; 7 bases are shared with TRBD2. V trimming: 5 bases; J trimming: 5 bases; junction bases outside the gene matches: 8. This CDR3 spans 13 amino acids. The V gene's germline CDR1 is DFQATT and CDR2 SNEGSKA (reference sequence). CDR3 sequence (DNA): TGCAGTGCTGGTGGACTAGTTACTGAGACCCAGTACTTC. It is translated as CSAGGLVTETQYF.

This clonotype was counted many times. V gene TRBV7-9 combines with J gene TRBJ1-5, with D unclear. This CDR3 is 15 amino acids long. The V and J ends lost 1 base and 4 bases respectively, with 11 bases between them. Germline V gives CDR1 SEHNR, CDR2 FQNEAQ (reference sequence). The CDR3 is CASSLGDQRNQPQHF. For the CDR3, the DNA is TGTGCCAGCAGCTTAGGGGATCAGCGGAATCAGCCCCAGCATTTT. The full variable domain, in which reference TRBV7-9 and TRBJ1-5 provide the parts outside the CDR3, is DTGVSQNPRHKITKRGQNVTFRCDPISEHNRLYWYRQTLGQGPEFLTYFQNEAQLEKSRLLSDRFSAERPKGSFSTLEIQRTEQGDSAMYLCASSLGDQRNQPQHFGDGTRLSIL.

This clonotype came up many times. The J gene is TRBJ2-2, the V gene TRBV7-2; 7 bases match TRBD2. Germline V gene sequence: CDR1 SGHTA, CDR2 FQGNSA. The V segment lost 4 bases and the J segment 9 bases; nucleotides outside the gene matches: 20. The length of the CDR3 is 18 residues. CDR3 DNA sequence: TGTGCCAGCAGCTCATCCCTGGGTAGCGGGCCCTCGGCACGGGAGCTGTTTTTT. This encodes CASSSSLGSGPSARELFF.

This chain joins TRBV10-3 and TRBJ2-5; D is undetermined. Germline V gene data show CDR1 as ENHRY and CDR2 as SYGVKD. CDR3 length equals 13 residues. V was clipped by 2 bases and J by 4 bases, with 8 bases between them. The CDR3 spells CAISEDGLETQYF. CDR3 DNA sequence: TGTGCCATCAGTGAGGATGGGCTAGAGACCCAGTACTTC.

Of note for this clonotype: The conserved phenylalanine or tryptophan normally closing the CDR3 is absent here, so this likely arose from a read error. The genes are TRBV2 and TRBJ1-1, with unresolved D. The ends were cut back, 8 bases at V and 4 bases at J, with 14 bases in the middle. Looked up from germline, CDR1 is SNHLY and CDR2 is FYNNEI. This CDR3 contains 13 residues. The CDR3 coding sequence is TGTGCCAGCGAGCAAGTAATGAGCACTGAAGCTTTCCTT. Amino acids: CASEQVMSTEAFL.

V is TRBV2 and J is TRBJ1-1, with D hard to call. This CDR3 has 14 residues. The ends were cut back, 5 bases at V and 3 bases at J, with 13 bases in the middle. The V gene's germline CDR1 is SNHLY and CDR2 FYNNEI. The CDR3 loop reads CASSYRPGDTEAFF. The CDR3 nucleotides read TGTGCCAGCAGTTACCGGCCTGGGGACACTGAAGCTTTCTTT.

In regard to this clonotype: This sequence may be a read error, since a much larger clone differs from it by one base. The V call is TRBV5-6, the J call TRBJ2-5; D may be TRBD2 (5 bases). Germline V CDR1 and CDR2: SGHDT, YYEEEE. The CDR3 is 14 residues long. The CDR3 spells CASSQADLRETQYF. In DNA form, the CDR3 reads TGCGCCAGCAGCCAAGCGGACCTCAGAGAGACCCAGTACTTC.

The V call is TRBV6-2 or TRBV6-3, the J call TRBJ2-7, with TRBD1 identical over 7 bases. V was pared by 8 bases and J by 2 bases, with 6 bases of the junction left unmatched. Germline-derived CDR1 and CDR2 are MNHEY and SVGEGT. The CDR3 runs to 13 residues. This chain's CDR3 is CASYRTGPYEQYF. CDR3 in DNA: TGTGCCAGCTATCGGACAGGCCCCTACGAGCAGTACTTC.

The chain carries TRBV11-2 and TRBJ2-7; 7 bases line up with TRBD2. With V trimmed by 3 bases and J by 1 base, 6 bases remained unmatched. This CDR3 has 15 residues. Germline V gene sequence: CDR1 SGHAT, CDR2 FQNNGV. The CDR3 bases are TGTGCCAGCAGCTTTGGGGGGGTAGAATCCTACGAGCAGTACTTC. It yields the protein CASSFGGVESYEQYF. The full variable domain, its missing parts supplied by reference TRBV11-2 and TRBJ2-7, is EAGVAQSPRYKIIEKRQSVAFWCNPISGHATLYWYQQILGQGPKLLIQFQNNGVVDDSQLPKDRFSAERLKGVDSTLKIQPAKLEDSAVYLCASSFGGVESYEQYFGPGTRLTVT.

The chain has TRBV7-2 and TRBJ2-1; 8 bases map to TRBD1. The trim removed 9 bases at V and 9 bases at J, leaving 10 bases unmatched. This CDR3 has 13 residues. Germline V gives CDR1 SGHTA, CDR2 FQGNSA. The CDR3 nucleotides are TGTGCCAGTAGTATATCCGGACAGGGTGAGCAGTTCTTC. Amino acid sequence: CASSISGQGEQFF.

This clonotype was seen at least ten times. V and J are TRBV20-1 and TRBJ1-6, with D possibly TRBD1 on 6 matching bases. The CDR3 is made up of 22 amino acids. Per germline, CDR1 DFQATT and CDR2 SNEGSKA (reference sequence). V gave up 1 base and J gave up 4 bases, with 32 bases separating them. CDR3 sequence: CSARGGRGNSPRNPKYNSPLHF. Here the CDR3 DNA reads TGCAGTGCTAGAGGCGGCAGGGGAAATTCTCCACGGAACCCAAAATATAATTCACCCCTCCACTTT.

The rearrangement joins TRBV7-9 to TRBJ2-2, with 7 nucleotides matching TRBD1. CDR3 length equals 13 residues. The germline V gene encodes CDR1 SEHNR and CDR2 FQNEAQ (reference sequence). V lost 5 bases, J lost 6 bases, and 3 bases stayed unmatched. CDR3 region: CASSTTGSGELFF. CDR3 DNA: TGTGCCAGCAGCACGACAGGGTCCGGGGAGCTGTTTTTT.

This clonotype was seen more than once but under ten times. The genes are TRBV6-6 and TRBJ1-1; 7 bases agree with TRBD1. The CDR3 consists of 16 residues. Germline V lookup: CDR1 MNHNY, CDR2 SVGAGI (reference sequence). The junction had 13 bases not matched to a gene; V was cut back by 6 bases and J by 3 bases. The DNA for the CDR3 is TGTGCCAGCAGCACGGGTGGATGGGGACAGTACACTGAAGCTTTCTTT. This encodes CASSTGGWGQYTEAFF.

This clonotype was counted only a few times. CDR3 nucleotides: TGTGCCAGCAGTTTGGGGTGGGTTGCGGGGGCCAACGTCCTGACTTTC. This encodes CASSLGWVAGANVLTF. The rearrangement uses TRBV11-2 and TRBJ2-6; no clear D gene. CDR3 length: 16 amino acids. The germline V and J ends were trimmed by 6 bases and 4 bases, with 16 bases remaining between them. The germline CDR1 and CDR2 sequences are SGHAT and FQNNGV.

Worth noting for this clonotype: A read error may be the cause here, since a much bigger clone is one base away. The chain couples TRBV6-5 to TRBJ1-4; D gene ambiguous. CDR1 is MNHEY and CDR2 is SVGAGI in the germline V gene. Deletions cut 0 bases from V and 6 bases from J, with 14 bases between. The CDR3 runs 16 residues. CDR3 loop: CASSYSTWPTDEKLFF. In DNA form, the CDR3 reads TGTGCCAGCAGTTACTCGACTTGGCCGACTGATGAAAAACTGTTTTTT.

This clonotype was found many times. This chain joins TRBV2 and TRBJ1-5; TRBD1 matches 10 bases. The length of the CDR3 is 13 residues. V lost 6 bases and J lost 5; bases outside the gene matches: 1. The germline V gene encodes CDR1 SNHLY and CDR2 FYNNEI. This chain's CDR3 is CASRGQGYQPQHF. The DNA of the CDR3 is TGTGCCAGCAGGGGACAGGGGTATCAGCCCCAGCATTTT.